This T cell receptor (beta chain) was documented in a study of blood T cell repertoires in COVID-19. The age range of participants was about 18 to 95 years, with residence in about two dozen US areas. Each recovered donor of Cohort 3 presented with two negative PCRs, clearance, or symptom resolution. Repertoires were generated with immunoSEQ multiplex PCR, while TCRdb's copy carries only in-frame clones and drops some. The top ten hold approximately 3% of the sample, which has around 46,000 clones, 85% to 90% seen once. V dropped 6 bases and J dropped 3 bases, with 15 bases sitting between them. The CDR3 length is 15 residues. Germline loops: CDR1 MNHEY, CDR2 SVGAGI.

The sample was PBMCs or T cells enriched from blood (not recorded which). The chain couples TRBV6-5 to TRBJ1-5, with D hard to call. The sequence was obtained from a woman aged 45-60 years who had recovered from COVID-19. Written as DNA, the CDR3 is TGTGCCAGCAGCGATATGGGCCTTAACAATCAGCCCCAGCATTTT. Protein: CASSDMGLNNQPQHF.